This T cell receptor (beta chain) comes out of a study of Graves' ophthalmopathy and Graves' hyperthyroidism. This CDR3 has 12 amino acids. V dropped 7 bases and J dropped 5 bases, with 12 bases sitting between them. Germline lookup yields CDR1 MGHDK and CDR2 SYGVNS. The PBMCs used were ones drawn from 10 ml of fresh peripheral blood. Transcripts of RNA were the source for amplifying TCR beta CDR3 regions. The workflow started with a first-round RT-PCR run with HTBI primers and then moved on to a second-round multiplex PCR. TCRdb independently ran MiXCR on the multiplex PCR reads; one entry per CDR3 protein. The table lists 650,000 to 900,000 distinct CDR3 sequences, 35% to 50% of them singletons. Worth noting for this clonotype: Antigen: not known.

Study results and limitations: In predicting ophthalmopathy progression, the model reached about 71% sensitivity and approximately 72% specificity. With approximately 88% sensitivity and roughly 80% specificity, a 13-signature model separated ophthalmopathy from stable hyperthyroidism. Blood also held most thyroid clonotypes expanded above 0.001 frequency.

The material sequenced was peripheral blood. J is TRBJ2-7 and V is TRBV25-1; D remains unclear. The sequence was collected from an adult man with Graves' ophthalmopathy. In DNA form, the CDR3 reads TGTGCCAGCACCTCCAAGAGGAACGAGCAGTACTTC. Encoded protein: CASTSKRNEQYF.